This T cell receptor beta chain was identified in a study of identical twins. Whole-study findings and limits: High-abundance cord blood beta clonotypes had fewer insertions; memory repertoires showed none. In beta out-of-frame sequences, the excess sharing between twins was weaker. Shared out-of-frame alpha sequences (those common to twins) showed excess low generation probability. Zero-insertion analyses were open to partial confounding by invariant MAIT and iNKT cells.

TCRdb passed the 5' RACE reads through MiXCR, listing each CDR3 protein once. In the table there are around 1.7 million distinct CDR3 sequences, more than 30% of which are singletons. This clonotype appeared a few times. What it binds is not known. V dropped 0 bases and J dropped 6; count of bases not matched to a gene: 7. Per the germline V gene, CDR1 is SGHRS and CDR2 is YFSETQ. The CDR3 consists of 15 residues. This TCR was recovered from a newborn girl in good health. The chain joins TRBV5-1 to TRBJ2-7, with 9 bases aligning to TRBD2. Sequenced material: cord blood. The CDR3 nucleotides read TGCGCCAGCAGCTTGGGAAATAGCGGGAGTTCCGAGCAGTACTTC. The encoded protein is CASSLGNSGSSEQYF.